The present entry profiles one TCR beta chain with its context. Its cognate antigen has yet to be identified. Base quality data are lacking; no much larger clone is found one base away. Whole blood was collected in K2EDTA tubes by collaborating institutions according to the institutions' own protocols. For TCRbeta analysis, collaborators shipped samples as frozen whole blood, isolated PBMCs, or DNA extracted from either of those sample types. Unmatched junction bases come to 1, with V trimmed by 1 base and J by 1 base. Taken from the germline V gene (reference sequence), the CDR1 and CDR2 loops are SEHNR and FQNEAQ. Including the terminal cysteine and phenylalanine, the CDR3 comprises 15 residues. Only the CDR3 DNA stays, 45 bases, in frame from base 1. TCRbeta CDR3 regions were amplified from genomic DNA using the immunoSEQ Assay, a bias-controlled multiplex PCR. The original pipeline was this. Nucleated cell counts per sample were estimated from amplification of reference gene primers within the assay. To quantify the absolute abundance of each unique TCRbeta CDR3 rearrangement, sequence reads were collapsed and filtered. For each sample, productive Simpson clonality was calculated as the square root of Simpson's diversity index across productive rearrangements. What TCRdb holds here is the immuneACCESS table cut down to in-frame rearrangements. Part of the clones is not present; checked against another copy, under half of the missing clones reflect an unresolved V gene, and the others are unexplained. D and trimming were read from the DNA, whereas the V and J calls and clone size are those reported in that table. This sample is represented by roughly 230,000 clones; approximately 80% of them were singletons. The top ten clones comprise roughly 7.4% of the sample.

This sample was included in a study of blood T cell repertoires in COVID-19 (dated by TCRdb to 2020 to 2022). Study-wide context: Samples from collaborators originated in the United States, Italy and Spain and spanned both the acute and convalescent phases of COVID-19. The material from the prospective study consisted of cDNA or gDNA derived from T cells, B-cell-depleted T cells, or PBMCs. The dataset comprised deeply sampled blood TCRbeta repertoires from subjects exposed to, actively infected with, or recovered from COVID-19. A freely available public database, intended as a resource for researchers studying the immune response to SARS-CoV-2, is where the repertoires were released. Samples came from the ongoing ImmuneRACE study (first 160 participants) plus 1,254 subjects from 6 global collaborators. Nearly every sample came with metadata listing a de-identified subject ID, COVID-19 status, age in years and sex. Where available, HLA class I and class II types were obtained from metadata supplied by the sample provider rather than from assay-based typing. Summary of the overall study and its limitations: How much clinical and demographic metadata was included differed by source and by participant, and the metadata was provided uncurated.

The chain links TRBV7-9 with TRBJ1-3; 7 middle bases align to TRBD1. The TCR comes from a woman aged 45 to 65 with acute or convalescent COVID-19. The sequencing input was peripheral blood. Read as DNA, the sequence is TGTGCCAGCAGCTTAGGGACAGGATCTGGAAACACCATATATTTT. Its product reads: CASSLGTGSGNTIYF.